The present T cell receptor beta chain was sequenced within a study of blood T cell repertoires in COVID-19. Study details: Acute-phase and convalescent COVID-19 samples originated in the United States, Italy and Spain. Sample material is recorded as cDNA or gDNA derived from T cells, B-cell-depleted T cells, or PBMCs.

How the authors handled the data: How many nucleated cells were present was estimated from reference gene primer amplification. Generated by immunoSEQ multiplex PCR, the TCRdb table keeps only in-frame clones and is missing some. That table is the source of V, J and clone size, and D and trimming were worked out from the DNA. Among about 100,000 clones listed, approximately 84% were seen once. The sequencing input was peripheral blood. The receptor was derived from a man aged 25-45 years in a cohort sampled during active COVID-19.

The CDR3 here is CSVVLAGHYTGELFF. The CDR3 nucleotides read TGCAGCGTTGTGCTAGCGGGGCATTACACCGGGGAGCTGTTTTTT. The gene calls are TRBV29-1 and TRBJ2-2; 9 bases match TRBD2. This CDR3 is built from 15 residues. From germline, CDR1 is SQVTM and CDR2 ANQGSEA. V gave up 4 bases and J gave up 3 bases; unmatched junction bases: 6.